The 25 T cell receptor beta chains below come from one sample, sequenced in a study of identical twins. One entry per CDR3 protein, called by TCRdb with MiXCR from the 5' RACE reads. In the table there are a few hundred thousand distinct CDR3 sequences, nearly 9.5% of which are singletons. The same specimen was also included in a second study, on yellow fever vaccine responses in identical twins.

Sequencing was done on a sample of CD8+ T cells sorted from blood. All receptors derive from a woman aged 18 to 35 in good health.

The CDR3 sequence: CASSQDTAGLTYEQYF. CDR3 nucleotide sequence: TGCGCCAGCAGCCAAGATACGGCGGGATTGACCTACGAGCAGTACTTC. This chain uses TRBV4-3 with TRBJ2-7; possible D gene TRBD2, 6 bases. The CDR3 sequence is 16 residues long. V was pared by 0 bases and J by 2 bases, with 14 bases between. Germline values: CDR1 LGHNA, CDR2 YSLEER.

This clonotype was seen at least ten times. The chain carries TRBV6-6 and TRBJ2-1; no clear D gene. The germline V gene encodes CDR1 MNHNY and CDR2 SVGAGI (reference sequence). With 2 bases removed from V and 15 bases from J, the gap between germline ends came to 8 bases. The CDR3 has 10 residues. DNA of the CDR3: TGTGCCAGCAGTTACGGGGTCCTGTTCTTC. Translating it yields CASSYGVLFF.

On this clonotype: A much larger clonotype is one base distant, so this may be a read error. The rearrangement links TRBV7-9 to TRBJ2-2; tentative D call: TRBD2 (5 bases). The CDR3 loop spans 16 amino acids. Germline loops: CDR1 SEHNR, CDR2 FQNEAQ (reference sequence). The chain's CDR3 is CASSFSGSENTGELSF. DNA of the CDR3: TGTGCCAGCAGCTTCTCCGGGTCGGAGAACACCGGGGAGCTGTCTTTT.

This clonotype was counted ten times or more. The chain recombines TRBV4-3 with TRBJ2-6; tentatively, D is TRBD2 (6 bases). Germline CDR1 and CDR2: LGHNA and YSLEER. The length of the CDR3 is 16 residues. V was shortened by 4 bases and J by 1 base, with 11 bases between the two germline ends. CDR3 DNA sequence: TGCGCCAGCAGCCTTTTGGGGGGTTCTGGGGCCAACGTCCTGACTTTC. Translation gives CASSLLGGSGANVLTF.

This clonotype has ten or more counts. The rearrangement joins TRBV11-1 to TRBJ2-1, with TRBD2 identical over 9 bases. Trimming at V came to 0 bases and at J to 7 bases, leaving 16 bases not matched to a gene. Germline V gene lookup returns CDR1 SGHAT and CDR2 FQDESV (reference sequence). CDR3 length: 19 amino acids. DNA of the CDR3: TGTGCCAGCAGCTTAGCGCTAGGTCTAGCGGGGTCCGGGATGAATGAGCAGTTCTTC. It translates to CASSLALGLAGSGMNEQFF.

This clonotype was counted once. The V gene is TRBV3-1, the J gene TRBJ2-7, with 7 nucleotides matching TRBD1. CDR3 size: 15 residues. Per germline, CDR1 LGHDT and CDR2 YNNKEL (reference sequence). V trimming: 4 bases; J trimming: 3 bases; junction bases outside the gene matches: 9. The CDR3, as DNA: TGTGCCAGCAGCCTAGACCCCTGGACAGGCTACGAGCAGTACTTC. It specifies CASSLDPWTGYEQYF.

The chain carries TRBV6-1 and TRBJ2-4; 7 bases map to TRBD1. Trimming at V came to 6 bases and at J to 1 base, leaving 6 bases not matched to a gene. This CDR3 comprises 15 residues. Germline values: CDR1 MNHNS, CDR2 SASEGT. CDR3 loop: CASRPTGSAKNIQYF. The CDR3 DNA reads TGTGCCAGCAGACCGACAGGGTCGGCCAAAAACATTCAGTACTTC.

In this sample, this clonotype turned up many times. The V gene is TRBV7-8, the J gene TRBJ2-2, with TRBD1 matching 10 bases. V gave up 5 bases and J gave up 3 bases; unmatched junction bases: 0. Germline loops: CDR1 SGHVS, CDR2 FQNEAQ. The CDR3 runs to 14 residues. The CDR3 loop is CASSGTGDTGELFF. In nucleotides, the CDR3 is TGTGCCAGCAGCGGGACAGGGGACACCGGGGAGCTGTTTTTT. Looking up the rest from reference TRBV7-8 and TRBJ2-2 gives the full variable domain: GAGVSQSPRYKVAKRGQDVALRCDPISGHVSLFWYQQALGQGPEFLTYFQNEAQLDKSGLPSDRFFAERPEGSVSTLKIQRTQQEDSAVYLCASSGTGDTGELFFGEGSRLTVL.

The V gene is TRBV13, the J gene TRBJ2-7; D not resolved. CDR1 PRHDT and CDR2 FYEKMQ come from the germline V gene (reference sequence). The CDR3 length is 13 residues. V was shortened by 6 bases and J by 6 bases, with 15 bases between the two germline ends. The CDR3 bases are TGTGCCAGCAGTGCAGGCAGAAAGGCCGAGCAGTACTTC. This encodes CASSAGRKAEQYF.

Many counts were recorded for this clonotype. The chain is built from TRBV6-1 and TRBJ1-1; 9 nucleotides match TRBD1. CDR1 and CDR2 (germline): MNHNS, SASEGT. The trim removed 5 bases at V and 0 bases at J, leaving 10 bases unmatched. The CDR3 has 17 amino acids. The CDR3 protein is CASSQTYRGPMNTEAFF. CDR3 nucleotide sequence: TGTGCCAGCAGTCAAACCTACAGGGGGCCAATGAACACTGAAGCTTTCTTT.

This clonotype was detected ten times or more. The CDR3 nucleotides read TGCGCCAGCAGCCAAAGGACAGCGATATACGAGCAGTACTTC. It codes for CASSQRTAIYEQYF. The rearrangement joins TRBV4-3 to TRBJ2-7; D may be TRBD1 (6 bases). Germline assignment: CDR1 LGHNA and CDR2 YSLEER. Trimming removed 2 bases from V and 4 bases from J, with 12 bases in between. This CDR3 comprises 14 residues.

The V and J genes are TRBV27 and TRBJ2-7; perhaps TRBD1 as D (5 bases). This CDR3 has 12 amino acids. The V gene's germline CDR1 is MNHEY and CDR2 SMNVEV (reference sequence). Between the trimmed V and J ends, which lost 3 bases and 12 bases, there was a span of 15 bases. CDR3 in amino acids: CASSFQGQQAYF. CDR3 nucleotides: TGTGCCAGCAGTTTTCAGGGCCAACAAGCGTACTTC.

This clonotype has only a few counts. This may be a read error, as it is one base from a much larger clone. The chain recombines TRBV3-1 with TRBJ2-1; 9 bases line up with TRBD1. The CDR3 consists of 18 residues. Germline assignment: CDR1 LGHDT and CDR2 YNNKEL (reference sequence). DNA for the CDR3: TGTGCCCGCAGTTTAATCCCACCGAGACAGGGGGTAGGCGGTGAGCAGTTCTTC. Protein sequence: CARSLIPPRQGVGGEQFF.

The V and J genes are TRBV6-4 and TRBJ2-5; 8 bases map to TRBD1. Losses at the gene ends were 7 bases for V and 4 bases for J; bases not matched to a gene: 11. The CDR3 totals 15 residues. CDR1 is MRHNA, CDR2 SNTAGT, per germline. CDR3 in DNA: TGTGCCAGCAAGCCGACAGGGGATGTTGGAGAGACCCAGTACTTC. It is translated as CASKPTGDVGETQYF.

The chain recombines TRBV5-6 with TRBJ1-1, with D tentatively TRBD1 (6 bases). The V end was cut by 5 bases, the J end by 8 bases, with 10 bases between. The CDR3 has 11 amino acids. The V gene's germline CDR1 is SGHDT and CDR2 YYEEEE. The CDR3: CASRSGTEAFF. The CDR3, as DNA: TGTGCCAGCAGGTCCGGGACAGAAGCTTTCTTT.

This chain uses TRBV29-1 with TRBJ2-5, with 9 bases lining up with TRBD1. J gave up 4 bases and V 4 bases, and 10 bases lay outside the gene matches. The CDR3 totals 15 residues. Germline V CDR1 and CDR2: SQVTM, ANQGSEA. The CDR3 region has the DNA TGCAGCGTTGGACCGGGACAGGGTGGTCGAGAGACCCAGTACTTC. Translating gives CSVGPGQGGRETQYF.

This clonotype was observed a few times. V is TRBV4-3 and J is TRBJ2-3; 10 nucleotides agree with TRBD2. Trimming at V came to 3 bases and at J to 1 base, leaving 7 bases not matched to a gene. From germline, CDR1 is LGHNA and CDR2 YSLEER. This CDR3 spans 17 amino acids. The CDR3 is CASSQHTSGMGTDTQYF. The CDR3 coding sequence is TGCGCCAGCAGCCAGCACACTAGCGGGATGGGCACAGATACGCAGTATTTT.

This clonotype came up a few times. The rearrangement links TRBV5-5 to TRBJ1-3; D gene unclear. Germline values: CDR1 SGHKS, CDR2 YYEKEE (reference sequence). The CDR3 runs to 13 residues. V was cut by 5 bases and J by 6 bases, with 12 bases left in between. The CDR3 DNA reads TGTGCCAGCAGGGTGAGGGCCGAAAACACCATATATTTT. As protein: CASRVRAENTIYF.

The table lists this clonotype with many counts. V gene TRBV20-1 combines with J gene TRBJ2-2; 9 nucleotides agree with TRBD2. Losses at the gene ends were 0 bases for V and 4 bases for J; bases not matched to a gene: 6. CDR1 and CDR2 from the germline V gene are DFQATT and SNEGSKA (reference sequence). CDR3 length: 16 residues. The CDR3 coding sequence is TGCAGTGCTAGAGATCGGCGGGAGGGCCTCACCGGGGAGCTGTTTTTT. It specifies CSARDRREGLTGELFF.

This clonotype was observed a handful of times. The gene calls are TRBV29-1 and TRBJ1-2; possibly TRBD1 for D (6 bases). Trimming removed 6 bases at V and 0 bases at J, with 17 bases between. The CDR3 length is 15 residues. Germline CDR1 reads SQVTM; CDR2 reads ANQGSEA. CDR3 in amino acids: CSVGDTPNTNYGYTF. The CDR3 nucleotides are TGCAGCGTGGGGGACACACCTAATACTAACTATGGCTACACCTTC. Based on the CDR3 plus reference TRBV29-1 and TRBJ1-2, the full variable domain is SAVISQKPSRDICQRGTSLTIQCQVDSQVTMMFWYRQQPGQSLTLIATANQGSEATYESGFVIDKFPISRPNLTFSTLTVSNMSPEDSSIYLCSVGDTPNTNYGYTFGSGTRLTVV.

The gene calls are TRBV6-5 and TRBJ1-6, with no clear D. This CDR3 is built from 15 residues. Germline V CDR1 and CDR2: MNHEY, SVGAGI. The V end was cut by 2 bases, the J end by 6 bases, with 11 bases between. The CDR3 region has the DNA TGTGCCAGCAGTTACCCCCCAGGTTTTAATTCACCCCTCCACTTT. Its translation is CASSYPPGFNSPLHF.

This clonotype appeared a few times. V and J are TRBV6-2 or TRBV6-3 and TRBJ2-2, with D perhaps matching TRBD1 (6 bases). V was trimmed by 4 bases and J by 4 bases, leaving 19 bases between them. The CDR3 length is 17 residues. Germline loops: CDR1 MNHEY, CDR2 SVGEGT. This chain's CDR3 is CASSSPNTGILTGELFF. CDR3 coding DNA: TGTGCCAGCAGTTCACCTAATACAGGGATTCTCACCGGGGAGCTGTTTTTT.

This clonotype was counted ten times or more. This chain uses TRBV4-3 with TRBJ2-5; D is possibly TRBD2 (5 bases). Germline V CDR1 and CDR2: LGHNA, YSLEER. V gave up 2 bases and J gave up 2 bases, with 15 bases separating them. This CDR3 is built from 16 residues. The CDR3 nucleotides read TGCGCCAGCAGCCAAACGACCGCAGCGGCACAAGAGACCCAGTACTTC. It yields the protein CASSQTTAAAQETQYF.

The sample holds many counts of this clonotype. The chain is built from TRBV4-2 and TRBJ2-7, with TRBD2 matching 9 bases. V shed 2 bases, J shed 1 base, and the junction held 3 bases outside the gene matches. There are 15 residues in the CDR3. The germline V gene encodes CDR1 LGHNA and CDR2 YNFKEQ. Written as DNA, the CDR3 is TGTGCCAGCAGCCAACTAGCGGGACTTTCCTACGAGCAGTACTTC. Translation: CASSQLAGLSYEQYF.

This clonotype turned up a few times. The CDR3: CASSSVPEGLVYEQYF. DNA for the CDR3: TGTGCCAGCAGTTCCGTACCTGAGGGACTTGTATACGAGCAGTACTTC. The rearrangement links TRBV12-3 or TRBV12-4 to TRBJ2-7; perhaps TRBD2 as D (6 bases). This CDR3 spans 16 amino acids. V gave up 4 bases and J gave up 4 bases, with 20 bases separating them.